This TCR beta chain derives from a study of blood T cell repertoires in COVID-19. Per the original data handling: Cell counts per sample came from amplifying reference gene primers. Sequenced by immunoSEQ multiplex PCR; TCRdb stores in-frame clones only, minus some. From that table come the V and J calls and clone size; the DNA was used to work out D and trimming. The repertoire consists of around 300,000 clones, with roughly 87% occurring once and the leading ten covering 1%. The source material was PBMCs or T cells enriched from blood (not recorded which). The receptor's source is a woman in her thirties who had recovered from COVID-19.

The DNA for the CDR3 is TGTGCCAGCAGCTTACGTGGGGGCGATGGCTACACCTTC. Its translation: CASSLRGGDGYTF. The rearrangement uses TRBV7-9 and TRBJ1-2; tentatively, D is TRBD1 (6 bases). The CDR3 runs 13 residues. CDR1 is SEHNR and CDR2 is FQNEAQ in the germline V gene (reference sequence). With 2 bases removed from V and 6 bases from J, the gap between germline ends came to 10 bases.